This TCR beta chain stems from a study of healthy donors' naive CD4 and CD8 T cells. Study-level findings and limits: CDR3 charge plus V and J genes appeared to account for about 13% of CD4/CD8 variance. A reported CD4+/CD8+ bias affected most V and J genes in naive cells.

Comments on this clonotype: Its specificity is not known.

TCR libraries were built from 450 to 650 ng of total RNA by linear amplification. As originally analysed: Sequencing covered under 85,000 rearranged alpha-chain transcripts across four or five healthy donors. TCRdb fed the reads into MiXCR, producing one record per CDR3 protein. In this record, the V and J calls reflect TCRdb's handling and not the investigators' own analysis. The sample gives approximately 180,000 distinct CDR3 sequences, around 80% of which show up once; about 2.1% is in the top ten. Naive T cells were sorted: CD4+CD8-CD45RO-CD45RA+ for CD4+, CD8+CD4-CD45RA+CD27bright for CD8+. The CDR3 is 14 residues long. Per germline, CDR1 SQVTM and CDR2 ANQGSEA. Losses at the gene ends were 6 bases for V and 13 bases for J; bases not matched to a gene: 19.

The specimen was naive CD4+ and CD8+ T cells sorted from blood, pooled from several donors. This TCR derives from a pool of human donors in good health; the sample pools cells from several healthy donors. V usage is TRBV29-1 and J usage is TRBJ1-2; TRBD1 aligns across 8 bases. Written as DNA, the CDR3 is TGCAGCGTCGAAACCCAAGACAGGGGCCAGTGGTTCACCTTC. It is translated as CSVETQDRGQWFTF.